This TCR beta chain came from a study of blood T cell repertoires in COVID-19. The wider study: Acute and convalescent COVID-19 specimens originated in the United States, Italy and Spain. Nucleic acid was either cDNA or gDNA, and it came from T cells, B-cell-depleted T cells, or PBMCs.

Trimming at V came to 2 bases and at J to 3 bases, leaving 13 bases not matched to a gene. This CDR3 contains 17 residues. Per the original methods: It was from reference gene primer amplification that nucleated cell counts were estimated. Profiled with immunoSEQ multiplex PCR; TCRdb holds only in-frame clones, not every one. The V and J calls and the clone size are those of that table, but D and trimming were determined from the DNA. The sample yields some 80,000 clones, approximately 83% seen once. The sequence came from a human donor in a cohort sampled during active COVID-19. Sequencing input: peripheral blood. The rearrangement links TRBV6-7 to TRBJ2-7; 7 nucleotides line up with TRBD2. TRBV6-7 is an ORF, and what it does is uncertain. CDR3 coding DNA: TGTGCCAGCAGTTACCCGGACCGGGAGGAACGTCTCTACGAGCAGTACTTC. The encoded protein is CASSYPDREERLYEQYF.